This is a list of T cell receptor beta chains from one sample in a study of PD-1 blockade in classical Hodgkin lymphoma. Sequencing used immunoSEQ multiplex PCR; TCRdb keeps in-frame clones, though not all of them. The sample shows under 60,000 clones, over 70% of them seen only once. The material was peripheral blood mononuclear cells (PBMCs), obtained at baseline. These receptors all come from a human donor with classical Hodgkin lymphoma. CDR3s include the opening cysteine and the closing phenylalanine or tryptophan. Fields, in order: D gene, clone size, J gene, V gene, CDR3 protein, CDR3 DNA. A D gene is named only where the DNA matches it firmly. Clone size, where shown, is once, few, many, or a class for clones that have expanded.

>NA|few|TRBJ1-1|TRBV9
CASSVTLMGAEAFF
TGTGCCAGCAGCGTTACACTAATGGGCGCTGAAGCTTTCTTT
>NA|NA|TRBJ2-3|TRBV11-2
CASSFGQGGNTQYF
TGTGCCAGCAGCTTCGGCCAGGGGGGAAATACGCAGTATTTT
>NA|NA|TRBJ2-7|TRBV6-6
CASSYRRDEQYF
TGTGCCAGCAGTTACCGCAGGGACGAGCAGTACTTC
>NA|NA|TRBJ1-5|TRBV19
CASSRNSNQPQHF
TGTGCCAGTAGTAGGAATAGCAATCAGCCCCAGCATTTT
>NA|NA|TRBJ1-1|TRBV19
CASSIGVDTEAFF
TGTGCCAGTAGTATCGGTGTTGACACTGAAGCTTTCTTT
>NA|NA|TRBJ1-5|TRBV11-2
CASSLIDGNQPQHF
TGTGCCAGCAGCTTAATAGATGGGAATCAGCCCCAGCATTTT
>NA|NA|TRBJ2-1|TRBV5-1
CASSLAARDIGYNEQFF
TGCGCCAGCAGCTTGGCCGCCCGGGACATAGGTTACAATGAGCAGTTCTTC
>NA|NA|TRBJ2-1|TRBV28
CASSDGGPNEQFF
TGTGCCAGCTCGGACGGGGGGCCCAATGAGCAGTTCTTC
>NA|NA|TRBJ2-7|TRBV28
CASSTPQAAPYEQYF
TGTGCCAGCAGCACCCCGCAGGCTGCCCCCTACGAGCAGTACTTC
>NA|once|TRBJ1-5|TRBV28
CASNSYQMDSNQPQHF
TGTGCCAGCAACTCGTATCAGATGGACAGCAATCAGCCCCAGCATTTT
>NA|NA|TRBJ1-1|TRBV7-3
CASSLTGGDTEAFF
TGTGCCAGCAGCTTAACAGGGGGAGACACTGAAGCTTTCTTT
>NA|NA|TRBJ1-1|TRBV4-2
CASSHEQGTEAFF
TGTGCCAGCAGCCACGAACAGGGCACTGAAGCTTTCTTT
>NA|NA|TRBJ2-3|TRBV5-1
CASSLIIRTDTQYF
TGCGCCAGCAGCTTGATTATCCGGACAGATACGCAGTATTTT
>NA|few|TRBJ2-7|TRBV18
CASSPGILSGHPYEQYF
TGTGCCAGCTCACCTGGGATATTGTCGGGACACCCGTACGAGCAGTACTTC
>NA|once|TRBJ2-3|TRBV30
CAWSATVFLDTDTQYF
TGTGCCTGGAGTGCTACAGTGTTTCTGGACACAGATACGCAGTATTTT
>TRBD1|NA|TRBJ2-7|TRBV19
CASSIQRQGYEQYF
TGTGCCAGTAGTATCCAGCGACAGGGCTACGAGCAGTACTTC
>NA|NA|TRBJ1-1|TRBV29-1
CSVVGHPGTEAFF
TGCAGCGTTGTCGGACACCCTGGCACTGAAGCTTTCTTT
>NA|NA|TRBJ1-6|TRBV4-1
CASSQVTANSPLHF
TGCGCCAGCAGCCAAGTAACAGCCAATTCACCCCTCCACTTT
>NA|NA|TRBJ2-2|TRBV27
CASSLSITGQELFF
TGTGCCAGCAGTTTATCGATTACAGGTCAAGAGCTGTTTTTT
>NA|few|TRBJ2-1|TRBV5-1
CASSLGPGSNEQFF
TGCGCCAGCAGCCTCGGACCGGGGAGCAATGAGCAGTTCTTC
>TRBD2|NA|TRBJ2-1|TRBV9
CASSVGSGSYNEQFF
TGTGCCAGCAGCGTAGGCAGCGGGAGTTACAATGAGCAGTTCTTC
>TRBD2|NA|TRBJ2-5|TRBV28
CASSLGGRAQETQYF
TGTGCCAGCAGTTTGGGCGGGAGGGCCCAGGAGACCCAGTACTTC
>NA|few|TRBJ1-1|TRBV30
CAWRSSQGPNTEAFF
TGTGCCTGGAGATCCTCCCAGGGCCCCAACACTGAAGCTTTCTTT
>NA|few|TRBJ1-2|TRBV30
CAWKLLTTNYGYTF
TGTGCCTGGAAGTTACTAACTACTAACTATGGCTACACCTTC
>NA|NA|TRBJ1-1|TRBV30
CAWSDGNVNTEAFF
TGTGCCTGGAGTGACGGGAACGTGAACACTGAAGCTTTCTTT
>TRBD1|NA|TRBJ1-2|TRBV29-1
CSVGDRGRYTF
TGCAGCGTTGGGGACAGGGGGCGGTACACCTTC
>NA|few|TRBJ1-1|TRBV18
CASKISGDTEAFF
TGTGCCAGTAAAATATCGGGGGACACTGAAGCTTTCTTT
>NA|few|TRBJ1-2|TRBV6-5
CASSGGRLYGYTF
TGTGCCAGCAGTGGGGGACGCCTTTATGGCTACACCTTC
>TRBD2|NA|TRBJ2-7|TRBV5-1
CASSPWTSMYEQYF
TGCGCCAGCAGCCCCTGGACTAGTATGTACGAGCAGTACTTC
>NA|NA|TRBJ2-3|TRBV5-4
CASSFDYTVQYF
TGTGCCAGCAGCTTTGATTATACGGTGCAGTATTTT
>NA|NA|TRBJ2-2|TRBV9
CASSVGSLNTGELFF
TGTGCCAGCAGCGTAGGGTCGTTGAACACCGGGGAGCTGTTTTTT
>NA|NA|TRBJ2-3|TRBV25-1
CASSEERWGTDTQYF
TGTGCCAGCAGTGAAGAACGATGGGGAACAGATACGCAGTATTTT
>TRBD2|NA|TRBJ2-1|TRBV11-3
CASSPSGGGYNEQFF
TGTGCCAGCAGCCCTAGCGGGGGGGGATACAATGAGCAGTTCTTC
>NA|NA|TRBJ1-4|TRBV30
CAWGALRGEEKLFF
TGTGCCTGGGGGGCGTTACGGGGTGAGGAAAAACTGTTTTTT
>TRBD1|once|TRBJ1-2|TRBV6-6
CASSTSTGNGYTF
TGTGCCAGCAGTACCTCGACAGGGAATGGCTACACCTTC
>NA|NA|TRBJ2-7|TRBV7-2
CASSLDRLLEQYF
TGTGCCAGCAGCTTAGATAGACTTCTCGAGCAGTACTTC
>NA|NA|TRBJ2-1|TRBV29-1
CSLRGGVRDEQFF
TGCAGCCTCAGGGGGGGGGTTAGGGATGAGCAGTTCTTC
>NA|NA|TRBJ2-1|TRBV19
CASSTFRDSTYNEQFF
TGTGCCAGTAGTACCTTTAGAGACTCCACGTACAATGAGCAGTTCTTC
>NA|NA|TRBJ2-5|TRBV28
CASRKGHRETQYF
TGTGCCAGCAGAAAGGGACATAGAGAGACCCAGTACTTC
>NA|NA|TRBJ1-2|TRBV18
CASSPGGNSGYTF
TGTGCCAGCTCACCGGGGGGGAACTCTGGCTACACCTTC